This T cell receptor (beta chain) stems from a study of regulatory T cells in long-lasting Graves disease. Whole-study context: Newly diagnosed Graves' patients took antithyroid drugs under 3 months. Overall study findings and caveats: Favored usage of TRBV28, TRBJ1-2 and TRBJ2-5 was recorded in persistent disease.

The time point is: newly diagnosed GD, antithyroid drugs for less than 3 months. PBMC-extracted RNA yielded the TCR library. V was cut by 6 bases and J by 6 bases, with 15 bases left in between. Germline V CDR1 and CDR2: KGHSH, LQKENI. The CDR3 runs to 14 residues. This clonotype was seen at least ten times. The target antigen is unknown. Arm-PCR of CDR3 regions and iRepertoire HTBI primers were used to build TCR beta libraries. Original data processing: Identified across the samples were 60 to 70 TRBV segments and over twelve TRBJ segments. TCRdb analysed the multiplex PCR reads with MiXCR anew, one entry per CDR3 protein. The V and J calls here are based on TCRdb, not the publication. This table holds over 400,000 distinct CDR3 sequences, about 15% found once. The same sample was also studied in work on T cells in Graves' hyperthyroidism and ophthalmopathy.

The specimen comprised peripheral blood mononuclear cells (PBMCs), sampled at new diagnosis, from a patient treated with antithyroid drugs. This TCR derives from a woman aged 45-60 years with Graves disease. This chain links TRBV18 with TRBJ2-1; D is unresolved. This CDR3 is CASSPAESANEQFF. The DNA for the CDR3 is TGTGCCAGCTCCCCGGCGGAGTCTGCCAATGAGCAGTTCTTC.